This TCR beta chain came from a study of blood T cell repertoires in COVID-19. Across the whole study: Samples taken during acute and convalescent COVID-19 were collected in the United States, Italy and Spain. PBMCs, B-cell-depleted T cells, or T cells were the source of the cDNA or gDNA that made up the material.

The junction had 12 bases not matched to a gene; V was cut back by 4 bases and J by 2 bases. Germline CDR1 SGHNT, CDR2 YYREEE (reference sequence). The CDR3 totals 16 residues. Original processing methods: Amplifying reference gene primers gave estimates of nucleated cell counts. TCRdb's copy holds only in-frame clones and misses some; the assay was immunoSEQ multiplex PCR. The D gene and trimming were derived from the DNA, and the V and J assignments and clone size from that table. The sample lists 75,000 to 85,000 clones; approximately 86% were seen once. The specimen was peripheral blood. The chain combines TRBV5-4 with TRBJ2-7; TRBD2 matches 7 bases. The TCR comes from a human donor in a cohort sampled during active COVID-19. CDR3 sequence: CASSLGGEGQAYEQYF. The CDR3 DNA reads TGTGCCAGCAGCCTGGGGGGGGAGGGGCAGGCCTACGAGCAGTACTTC.